This TCR beta chain comes out of a study of T cell repertoires in cytomegalovirus infection. As for the study in general: Matching HLA type and CMV infection were both indicated by public TCR beta signatures.

One entry per CDR3 protein, called by TCRdb with MiXCR from the reads. Of approximately 750,000 distinct CDR3 sequences in the sample, about 40% were seen once. Unmatched junction bases numbered 6, after V lost 2 bases and J lost 4 bases. The CDR3 totals 16 residues. Germline V lookup: CDR1 MNHEY, CDR2 SVGAGI. The sequenced material came from PBMCs. This TCR came from a human donor in good health (CMV status not recorded). Some clones in this sample may be carry-over from other donors' samples. The rearrangement joins TRBV6-5 to TRBJ2-1, with 9 bases fitting TRBD2. CDR3 in amino acids: CASSYLGGRAYNEQFF. CDR3 in DNA: TGTGCCAGCAGTTACCTCGGCGGGAGGGCGTACAATGAGCAGTTCTTC.